Below are 18 T cell receptor beta chains sequenced from a single sample in a study of blood T cell repertoires in COVID-19. Clones were sequenced by immunoSEQ multiplex PCR, and TCRdb holds only the in-frame ones, with some missing. The sample has about 290,000 clones; just under 85% are singletons. The material sequenced was peripheral blood. Receptors were obtained from a woman between 45 and 65 years old with active or convalescent COVID-19.

The J gene is TRBJ2-1, the V gene TRBV9, with 7 bases matching TRBD1. V lost 6 bases to trimming and J lost 9 bases; unmatched junction nucleotides: 12. Looked up from germline, CDR1 is SGDLS and CDR2 is YYNGEE. The CDR3 covers 14 residues. CDR3 sequence reads: CASTATTGNSEQFF. As DNA, the CDR3 is TGTGCCAGCACCGCTACGACAGGGAATAGTGAGCAGTTCTTC.

The J gene is TRBJ1-3, the V gene TRBV7-9; TRBD1 might be the D (5 bases). This CDR3 has 15 amino acids. The V end was cut by 7 bases, the J end by 1 base, with 14 bases between. The germline CDR1 and CDR2 sequences are SEHNR and FQNEAQ (reference sequence). The CDR3 bases are TGTGCCAGCACCGAGGGGAGGGCATCTGGAAACACCATATATTTT. Translation gives CASTEGRASGNTIYF.

This chain connects TRBV18 to TRBJ2-7, with D maybe TRBD1 (6 bases). Germline V gene data show CDR1 as KGHSH and CDR2 as LQKENI. Trimming removed 6 bases at V and 2 bases at J, with 11 bases between. The CDR3 sequence is 13 residues long. The CDR3 loop reads CASSSTGTYEQYF. The CDR3 nucleotides read TGTGCCAGCTCCAGTACAGGGACCTACGAGCAGTACTTC.

V usage is TRBV2 and J usage is TRBJ1-5; D might be TRBD1 (6 bases). The V gene lost 3 bases and the J gene lost 7 bases, with 13 bases spanning the gap. CDR3 length: 14 amino acids. Germline CDR1 reads SNHLY; CDR2 reads FYNNEI. The DNA of the CDR3 is TGTGCCAGCAGTGACGCAGGGGCAGGGCAGCCCCAGCATTTT. Translation gives CASSDAGAGQPQHF.

The genes are TRBV27 and TRBJ2-1, with 7 bases matching TRBD1. CDR1 is MNHEY and CDR2 is SMNVEV in the germline V gene (reference sequence). V lost 5 bases, J lost 4 bases, and 11 bases stayed unmatched. There are 16 residues in the CDR3. CDR3: CASSLLGGRGYNEQFF. In DNA, the CDR3 is TGTGCCAGCAGTCTTTTAGGGGGCAGGGGATACAATGAGCAGTTCTTC.

The CDR3 loop reads CASSRAGDYNEQFF. In DNA form, the CDR3 reads TGTGCCAGCAGTCGGGCGGGGGACTACAATGAGCAGTTCTTC. The rearrangement links TRBV28 to TRBJ2-1, with TRBD2 matching 7 bases. V lost 5 bases and J lost 3; bases outside the gene matches: 4. This CDR3 has 14 residues. Germline V gene lookup returns CDR1 MDHEN and CDR2 SYDVKM.

The chain recombines TRBV2 with TRBJ1-2; 7 nucleotides line up with TRBD1. The V segment lost 6 bases and the J segment 4 bases; nucleotides outside the gene matches: 11. The CDR3 loop spans 15 amino acids. Germline V lookup: CDR1 SNHLY, CDR2 FYNNEI. For the CDR3, the DNA is TGTGCCAGCAGGGGAGAAACAGGGGAGGCCTATGGCTACACCTTC. The encoded protein is CASRGETGEAYGYTF.

J is TRBJ1-1 and V is TRBV21-1; the D call in the table, TRBD1, was not verified against the DNA. TRBV21-1 is a pseudogene. CDR3 length: 15 residues. The CDR3 here is CASISSGHLNTEAFF. DNA for the CDR3: TGTGCCAGCATCTCCTCTGGACACTTGAACACTGAAGCTTTCTTT.

In this sample, this clone turned up once. The chain combines TRBV5-8 with TRBJ2-7; 12 bases map to TRBD2. V gave up 4 bases and J gave up 7 bases; unmatched junction bases: 12. The germline V gene has CDR1 SGHTS and CDR2 YDEGEE. There are 16 residues in the CDR3. As DNA, the CDR3 is TGTGCCAGCAGCGCGGGACTAGCGGGCTCCCTGGGGGAGCAGTACTTC. Its protein product is CASSAGLAGSLGEQYF.

The genes are TRBV30 and TRBJ2-5, with D possibly TRBD1 on 5 matching bases. The V and J ends lost 2 bases and 4 bases respectively, with 17 bases between them. The CDR3 extends over 15 amino acids. The V gene's germline CDR1 is GTSNPN and CDR2 SVGIG (reference sequence). The CDR3 region is CAWSPDRLGRETQYF. The DNA of the CDR3 is TGTGCCTGGAGTCCGGACCGGTTGGGGCGAGAGACCCAGTACTTC.

The rearrangement links TRBV11-2 to TRBJ2-5; D gene unclear. CDR3 length equals 14 residues. The germline V gene encodes CDR1 SGHAT and CDR2 FQNNGV. V lost 4 bases and J lost 2, with 11 bases in between. The CDR3 here is CASSSPLRQETQYF. The CDR3 DNA sequence: TGTGCCAGCAGCTCTCCCCTCAGACAAGAGACCCAGTACTTC.

The rearrangement joins TRBV11-2 to TRBJ2-1; maybe TRBD2 (6 bases). CDR3 length: 13 residues. Germline CDR1 and CDR2: SGHAT and FQNNGV. V lost 3 bases and J lost 9, with 12 bases in between. The CDR3 is CASSFSRDGEQFF. CDR3 bases: TGTGCCAGCAGCTTCTCGCGGGACGGTGAGCAGTTCTTC.

The V and J genes are TRBV9 and TRBJ1-1; the match to TRBD1 covers 7 bases. The CDR3 covers 16 residues. Looked up from germline, CDR1 is SGDLS and CDR2 is YYNGEE. V shed 4 bases, J shed 0 bases, and the junction held 9 bases outside the gene matches. The CDR3 sequence is CASSPRTGLLNTEAFF. CDR3 coding DNA: TGTGCCAGCAGCCCCCGGACAGGTCTCTTGAACACTGAAGCTTTCTTT.

This chain links TRBV7-9 with TRBJ2-5; a weak D match, TRBD2 (7 bases). The CDR3 runs 19 residues. Germline values: CDR1 SEHNR, CDR2 FQNEAQ (reference sequence). V was pared by 5 bases and J by 3 bases, with 28 bases between. The CDR3 loop reads CASSPRRGSVAGAKETQYF. The DNA of the CDR3 is TGTGCCAGCAGCCCCCGTAGGGGGTCGGTGGCGGGAGCTAAAGAGACCCAGTACTTC.

J is TRBJ1-1 and V is TRBV6-5; 7 positions agree with TRBD1. CDR1 and CDR2 from the germline V gene are MNHEY and SVGAGI. CDR3 length: 13 residues. V gave up 6 bases and J gave up 4 bases; unmatched junction bases: 5. The CDR3 DNA is TGTGCCAGCAGGACCCCAGGGGGCACTGAAGCTTTCTTT. It is translated as CASRTPGGTEAFF.

The gene calls are TRBV19 and TRBJ2-1, with 11 bases identical to TRBD1. Germline lookup yields CDR1 LNHDA and CDR2 SQIVND (reference sequence). The V and J ends lost 7 bases and 3 bases, in that order; junction bases with no gene match: 11. The CDR3 is 17 amino acids. CDR3 loop: CASTPGQGGGNYNEQFF. In DNA form, the CDR3 reads TGTGCCAGTACCCCGGGACAGGGGGGGGGAAACTACAATGAGCAGTTCTTC.

The chain recombines TRBV6-5 with TRBJ2-5; maybe TRBD1 (6 bases). The CDR3 runs to 11 residues. Trimming removed 5 bases at V and 7 bases at J, with 8 bases between. The germline V gene has CDR1 MNHEY and CDR2 SVGAGI. The CDR3 protein is CASSLQGTQYF. The CDR3 nucleotides read TGTGCCAGCAGTCTACAGGGGACCCAGTACTTC.

The rearrangement links TRBV6-5 to TRBJ2-1; 9 positions match TRBD1. CDR1 and CDR2 (germline): MNHEY, SVGAGI. CDR3 length: 14 amino acids. The junction had 6 bases not matched to a gene; V was cut back by 8 bases and J by 4 bases. In nucleotides, the CDR3 is TGTGCCAGCGGGAGACAGGGGGTTTACAATGAGCAGTTCTTC. Its translation is CASGRQGVYNEQFF.